A selection of T cell receptor beta chains follows, all from one sample in a study of T-cell memory formation after mild COVID-19. TCRdb itself ran the 5' RACE reads through MiXCR, one entry per CDR3 protein. The table shows around 80,000 distinct CDR3 sequences, with 9.5% to 15% occurring only once. Sequenced: PBMCs or a T cell subset sorted from them (not recorded which). These receptors all come from a man between 18 and 35 years old who had mild COVID-19 (a few samples of this study predate the infection). Cell type and time point are not known. CDR3s include the opening cysteine and the closing phenylalanine or tryptophan.

CDR3 length	J gene	V gene	CDR3 protein
13	TRBJ2-7	TRBV4-1	CASSPQANYEQYF
19	TRBJ2-3	TRBV3-1	CASSPLERTGRPSTDTQYF
16	TRBJ2-2	TRBV20-1	CSARDQPGQNTGELFF
14	TRBJ2-2	TRBV5-1	CASSLPAIPGELFF
13	TRBJ2-3	TRBV7-6	CASRAALTDTQYF
12	TRBJ2-1	TRBV7-9	CASSFAFDEQFF
13	TRBJ2-2	TRBV7-9	CAGSPQNTGELFF
17	TRBJ2-3	TRBV7-9	CASSLLGSGDAQDTQYF
14	TRBJ1-1	TRBV12-3/TRBV12-4	CASSFSQVETEAFF
15	TRBJ1-2	TRBV4-1	CASSKPTGIRYGYTF
13	TRBJ2-7	TRBV7-2	CASSLAGANEQYF
17	TRBJ2-4	TRBV7-9	CASSPTAGIHVKNIQYF
13	TRBJ1-1	TRBV9	CASSSDRGETAFF
13	TRBJ1-6	TRBV6-5	CASSTGFTSPLHF
13	TRBJ2-5	TRBV11-2	CASSLWSGETQYF
13	TRBJ2-7	TRBV27	CASSFGGKYEQYF
13	TRBJ1-2	TRBV6-5	CASSPRPNYGYTF
16	TRBJ2-5	TRBV28	CASSRWTSGDQETQYF
14	TRBJ2-7	TRBV12-3/TRBV12-4	CASSFGGNDYEQYF
14	TRBJ2-5	TRBV7-2	CASSSGTSEETQYF
15	TRBJ1-5	TRBV9	CASSVEGDVGKPQHF
15	TRBJ2-7	TRBV7-2	CASSLRVWGKDEQYF
15	TRBJ2-3	TRBV5-5	CASSLGDILTDTQYF
15	TRBJ1-1	TRBV19	CASSIDRVRGTEAFF
13	TRBJ1-2	TRBV12-3/TRBV12-4	CASSGGQDNGYTF
12	TRBJ2-5	TRBV29-1	CSVFSGGQTQYF
15	TRBJ1-2	TRBV20-1	CSAVDEGGGNYGYTF
16	TRBJ2-3	TRBV7-2	CASSLDLAGGTDTQYF
15	TRBJ2-1	TRBV7-2	CASSLGGSPYNEQFF
15	TRBJ2-1	TRBV12-3/TRBV12-4	CASSSGTGSYNEQFF
15	TRBJ2-1	TRBV11-2	CASSLNVGPYNEQFF
13	TRBJ2-1	TRBV12-3/TRBV12-4	CASSAGGAGIGFF
15	TRBJ2-1	TRBV20-1	CSARSTASPYNEQFF
14	TRBJ2-1	TRBV27	CASSFNDRYNEQFF
15	TRBJ2-5	TRBV5-1	CASSSGLAGDGTQYF
10	TRBJ2-1	TRBV6-5	CATGRNEQFF
15	TRBJ1-5	TRBV6-1	CASSVYASPNQPQHF
12	TRBJ1-2	TRBV29-1	CSVGGQGPGYTF
13	TRBJ1-2	TRBV6-5	CASSLDSNYGYTF
16	TRBJ2-2	TRBV27	CASSYIGTANTGELFF
15	TRBJ2-7	TRBV11-2	CASSFPGTGGPKQYF
9	TRBJ1-2	TRBV29-1	CSVGAGYTF
13	TRBJ2-7	TRBV9	CASSAGTAYEQYF